Sequencing of this TCR beta chain was carried out in a study of blood T cell repertoires in COVID-19 (dated by TCRdb to 2018 to 2021). Some background on the complete study: Collaborator samples came from the United States, Italy and Spain and covered acute and convalescent phases of COVID-19. Nearly every sample came with metadata listing a de-identified subject ID, COVID-19 status, age in years and sex. A freely available public database, intended as a resource for researchers studying the immune response to SARS-CoV-2, is where the repertoires were released. The prospective study material was composed of cDNA or gDNA derived from T cells, B-cell-depleted T cells, or PBMCs. Subjects who had been exposed to COVID-19, were actively infected with it, or had recovered from it provided the deeply sampled blood TCRbeta repertoires that made up the dataset. HLA class I and class II types, where available, came from metadata supplied by the sample provider rather than from assay-based typing. The samples were drawn from two sources: the first 160 participants of the ongoing ImmuneRACE study, and approximately 1,300 subjects contributed by 6 global collaborators. Study-level results and caveats: The quantity of clinical and demographic metadata differed by source and by participant and was supplied without curation.

Enrolling through a virtual design, the prospective study's participants ranged in age from roughly 18 to 95 years and lived across 24 United States geographic areas. In the prospective study, participants were assigned to cohorts based on the clinical history participants reported in a screening survey and a study questionnaire. Recovered participants in ImmuneRACE Cohort 3 were defined by two consecutive negative NP/OP PCR tests, clearance by a healthcare professional, or resolution of symptoms. Mobile phlebotomists in the prospective study collected whole blood, serum and a nasopharyngeal or oropharyngeal swab from every participant. Prospective study participants could optionally give additional blood draws and questionnaires over an approximately 2-month period. Blood samples from the prospective study were shipped frozen or at room temperature prior to DNA extraction. Spanning cysteine to phenylalanine, the CDR3 consists of 13 amino acids. The read is trimmed to its CDR3 DNA, 39 bases read in frame from base 1. The germline V and J ends show losses of 5 bases and 3 bases respectively, and no gene match explains 2 bases of the junction.

This clone was seen just once. The antigen this receptor binds is unknown. Base qualities are missing; no much larger clone stands one base away. TCRbeta CDR3 regions were amplified from genomic DNA using the immunoSEQ Assay, a bias-controlled multiplex PCR. In the paper's pipeline: Within the assay, amplification of reference gene primers was used to estimate how many nucleated cells each sample contained. Sequence reads were collapsed and filtered to measure the absolute abundance of every unique TCRbeta CDR3 rearrangement. For each sample, productive Simpson clonality was calculated as the square root of Simpson's diversity index over productive rearrangements. TCRdb obtained this table from immuneACCESS and retained in-frame rearrangements with V and J assigned. These tables miss some clones; where compared with another copy, unresolved V genes account for less than half of the shortfall, and the remainder is unexplained. V and J calls and clone size follow that table, whereas D and trimming were derived from the DNA. The sample contains about 380,000 clones, about 88% of them found a single time. The biggest ten clones account for approximately 1.2% of the sample.

The sequence links TRBV12-3 or TRBV12-4 to TRBJ2-7, with 9 bases in between that match TRBD1. Sequenced: PBMCs or T cells enriched from blood (not recorded which). This sequence was found in a woman younger than 35 who had recovered from COVID-19. The CDR3 loop reads CASSGTGIYEQYF. The DNA sequence reads TGTGCCAGCAGTGGGACAGGGATCTACGAGCAGTACTTC.